This entry lists 21 T cell receptor beta chains sequenced from one sample in a study of T cells in Graves' hyperthyroidism and ophthalmopathy. Amplification of TCR beta CDR3 regions used RNA as the template. Initially, a first-round RT-PCR of the TCR CDR3 employed the HTBI primer set. TCRdb called the multiplex PCR reads again in MiXCR, with one record for every CDR3 protein. The data show 350,000 to 500,000 distinct CDR3 sequences, roughly an eighth seen once. Material for sequencing was blood. All receptors come from a woman aged 18-29 years with Graves' hyperthyroidism.

Only a few counts were recorded for this clonotype. The chain couples TRBV11-2 to TRBJ2-5; possibly TRBD2 for D (5 bases). The germline CDR1 and CDR2 sequences are SGHAT and FQNNGV. There are 14 residues in the CDR3. The ends were cut back, 3 bases at V and 5 bases at J, with 13 bases in the middle. DNA of the CDR3: TGTGCCAGCAGCTTGAGTGGGAGAAAGGAGACCCAGTACTTC. As protein: CASSLSGRKETQYF.

There are many counts of this clonotype. The rearrangement links TRBV28 to TRBJ1-2, with a possible D match to TRBD1 (6 bases). V lost 2 bases and J lost 8, with 12 bases in between. The germline V gene has CDR1 MDHEN and CDR2 SYDVKM. This CDR3 has 13 amino acids. In DNA form, the CDR3 reads TGTGCCAGCAGTTTACTTTCAGGGGCAGGCTACACCTTC. The encoded protein is CASSLLSGAGYTF.

Ten or more counts support this clonotype. The chain links TRBV18 to TRBJ1-1; D is unclear. CDR3 size: 11 residues. V lost 5 bases and J 5 bases, leaving 6 bases between the germline ends. Germline V CDR1 and CDR2: KGHSH, LQKENI. The CDR3: CASSSDTEAFF. Written as DNA, the CDR3 is TGTGCCAGCTCATCGGATACTGAAGCTTTCTTT.

This clonotype showed up many times. The genes are TRBV5-1 and TRBJ2-3, with 12 bases that match TRBD2. The CDR3 loop spans 18 amino acids. V was clipped by 0 bases and J by 1 base; unmatched bases: 6. CDR1 SGHRS and CDR2 YFSETQ come from the germline V gene. The CDR3 DNA reads as TGCGCCAGCAGCTTGGGTCTAGCGGGAGGGCCCGGCACAGATACGCAGTATTTT. Amino acids: CASSLGLAGGPGTDTQYF.

There are many counts of this clonotype. DNA for the CDR3: TGCAGTGCTTTACTAGCGGGAGGGTCCTACGAGCAGTACTTC. Amino acids: CSALLAGGSYEQYF. The V and J genes are TRBV20-1 and TRBJ2-7; 13 bases map to TRBD2. The length of the CDR3 is 14 residues. V gave up 5 bases and J gave up 1 base; unmatched junction bases: 2. CDR1 is DFQATT, CDR2 SNEGSKA, per germline (reference sequence).

This chain connects TRBV18 to TRBJ2-7; tentatively, D is TRBD1 or TRBD2 (5 bases each). Germline lookup yields CDR1 KGHSH and CDR2 LQKENI. The CDR3 contains 12 residues. V lost 8 bases, J lost 9 bases, and 17 bases lay in between. The CDR3 DNA reads TGTGCCAGCCGGACCGGGGACGGACCGCAGTACTTC. Translation gives CASRTGDGPQYF.

This clonotype was detected ten times or more. This chain uses TRBV12-3 or TRBV12-4 with TRBJ1-1; perhaps TRBD1 as D (6 bases). CDR3 size: 15 residues. V dropped 6 bases and J dropped 0 bases, with 14 bases sitting between them. As DNA, the CDR3 is TGTGCCAGCAGATCCCCGGGGGACATGAACACTGAAGCTTTCTTT. This gives the protein CASRSPGDMNTEAFF.

This clonotype has ten or more counts. This chain uses TRBV29-1 with TRBJ2-2; 7 positions match TRBD1. Germline V gene lookup returns CDR1 SQVTM and CDR2 ANQGSEA. With 6 bases clipped from V and 5 bases from J, the junction kept 6 bases outside the gene matches. The CDR3 length is 13 residues. CDR3 sequence reads: CSVKPTGTGELFF. The CDR3 DNA reads TGCAGCGTGAAACCGACAGGGACCGGGGAGCTGTTTTTT.

Ten or more counts support this clonotype. V and J are TRBV6-4 and TRBJ2-3; D perhaps matches TRBD2 (6 bases). V lost 2 bases and J 0 bases, leaving 12 bases between the germline ends. The CDR3 has 16 amino acids. Germline V gene data show CDR1 as MRHNA and CDR2 as SNTAGT. The CDR3 spells CASSDAAGSSTDTQYF. In DNA, the CDR3 is TGTGCCAGCAGTGACGCGGCGGGATCTAGCACAGATACGCAGTATTTT.

This clonotype has a count of ten or more. The chain has TRBV6-1 and TRBJ2-7; 9 positions match TRBD1. The germline V gene encodes CDR1 MNHNS and CDR2 SASEGT. V lost 5 bases and J lost 2; bases outside the gene matches: 7. This CDR3 comprises 15 residues. In nucleotides, the CDR3 is TGTGCCAGCAGTCCTTGGACAGGGGACCCCTACGAGCAGTACTTC. Its translation: CASSPWTGDPYEQYF.

This clonotype occurred many times. The V gene is TRBV6-5, the J gene TRBJ2-7, with TRBD1 identical over 8 bases. J lost 3 bases, V lost 2 bases, and 0 bases had no gene match. CDR1 is MNHEY and CDR2 is SVGAGI in the germline V gene. CDR3 length: 13 residues. In DNA, the CDR3 is TGTGCCAGCAGTTACGACAGGGGCTACGAGCAGTACTTC. Protein product: CASSYDRGYEQYF.

This clonotype was counted many times. The J gene is TRBJ1-5, the V gene TRBV12-3 or TRBV12-4; D is unresolved. Between the trimmed V and J ends, which lost 5 bases and 3 bases, there was a span of 11 bases. This CDR3 contains 14 residues. For the CDR3, the DNA is TGTGCCAGCAGTCAGGCGGGAACCAATCAGCCCCAGCATTTT. It specifies CASSQAGTNQPQHF.

The V gene is TRBV15, the J gene TRBJ2-7, with D unclear. Germline V gives CDR1 LNHNV, CDR2 YYDKDF (reference sequence). The CDR3 consists of 20 residues. V dropped 0 bases and J dropped 2 bases, with 26 bases sitting between them. The CDR3 here is CATSRDRVATSTLKPYEQYF. Here the CDR3 DNA reads TGTGCCACCAGCAGAGATCGAGTGGCAACCTCCACCCTAAAACCCTACGAGCAGTACTTC.

This clonotype was seen only a few times. The rearrangement uses TRBV19 and TRBJ1-2; maybe TRBD1 (5 bases). The length of the CDR3 is 14 residues. V was cut by 4 bases and J by 5 bases, with 14 bases left in between. The germline V gene encodes CDR1 LNHDA and CDR2 SQIVND (reference sequence). CDR3 loop: CASSTRDGYYGYTF. As DNA, the CDR3 is TGTGCCAGTAGTACCCGGGACGGATATTATGGCTACACCTTC.

This chain joins TRBV12-3 or TRBV12-4 and TRBJ2-5; TRBD1 matches 10 bases. The CDR3 consists of 13 residues. V lost 5 bases to trimming and J lost 6 bases; unmatched junction nucleotides: 3. The CDR3 DNA reads as TGTGCCAGCAGTGGACAGGGGGTAAAGACCCAGTACTTC. As protein: CASSGQGVKTQYF.

This clonotype appeared a few times. The rearrangement uses TRBV7-6 and TRBJ1-5; D is perhaps TRBD1 (6 bases). Germline values: CDR1 SGHVS, CDR2 FNYEAQ. The V and J ends lost 1 base and 12 bases respectively, with 13 bases between them. The CDR3 has 13 residues. CDR3: CASSLGRGRDQHF. The DNA for the CDR3 is TGTGCCAGCAGCTTAGGGAGGGGGAGGGACCAGCATTTT.

At least ten counts were recorded for this clonotype. The rearrangement uses TRBV18 and TRBJ2-3; 8 nucleotides align to TRBD2. J gave up 2 bases and V 6 bases, and 7 bases lay outside the gene matches. CDR1 is KGHSH, CDR2 LQKENI, per germline. The CDR3 extends over 15 amino acids. The CDR3 sequence is CASSKERGNTDTQYF. The CDR3 coding sequence is TGTGCCAGCTCGAAAGAGCGGGGGAACACAGATACGCAGTATTTT.

In this sample, this clonotype turned up a few times. This chain joins TRBV27 and TRBJ2-1; D gene uncertain. This CDR3 is 13 amino acids long. Germline values: CDR1 MNHEY, CDR2 SMNVEV (reference sequence). With 2 bases removed from V and 8 bases from J, the gap between germline ends came to 10 bases. As DNA, the CDR3 is TGTGCCAGCAGTTTAATTAGTACGGATGAGCAGTTCTTC. It codes for CASSLISTDEQFF.

The V gene is TRBV7-2, the J gene TRBJ2-4; D is uncertain. Between the trimmed V and J ends, which lost 1 base and 4 bases, there was a span of 5 bases. Looked up from germline, CDR1 is SGHTA and CDR2 is FQGNSA. The CDR3 contains 13 residues. This CDR3 is CASSLEKKNIQYF. CDR3 DNA sequence: TGTGCCAGCAGCTTAGAGAAAAAAAACATTCAGTACTTC.

This clonotype appeared many times. V is TRBV30 and J is TRBJ1-6, with 7 bases aligning to TRBD1. Per germline, CDR1 GTSNPN and CDR2 SVGIG (reference sequence). The junction had 7 bases not matched to a gene; V was cut back by 7 bases and J by 7 bases. The CDR3 is made up of 13 amino acids. The chain's CDR3 is CASEGQTNSPLHF. The CDR3 DNA is TGTGCCTCTGAGGGACAGACGAATTCACCCCTCCACTTT. The whole variable domain, remainder taken from reference TRBV30 and TRBJ1-6, is SQTIHQWPATLVQPVGSPLSLECTVEGTSNPNLYWYRQAAGRGLQLLFYSVGIGQISSEVPQNLSASRPQDRQFILSSKKLLLSDSGFYLCASEGQTNSPLHFGNGTRLTVT.

This clonotype was counted only a few times. The gene calls are TRBV12-3 or TRBV12-4 and TRBJ1-2, with unresolved D. Trimming took 8 bases from V and 5 from J, leaving 12 bases between them. The CDR3 extends over 12 amino acids. The CDR3 protein is CASSLPQYGYTF. The CDR3 nucleotides are TGTGCCAGCTCCCTCCCACAATATGGCTACACCTTC.